The rows below give T cell receptor beta chains drawn from one sample of a study of T cells in localized non-small cell lung cancer. Sequencing used immunoSEQ multiplex PCR; TCRdb keeps in-frame clones, though not all of them. The table has approximately 26,000 clones, 81% seen once. Source: peripheral blood, taken before any cancer treatment. The receptors shown here come from a man aged 40 to 75 with stage III squamous cell lung carcinoma. The CDR3 runs from the conserved cysteine through the conserved F or W. D genes are given only for firm matches. The size of a clone is reported for some rows only, either as once, few or many, or as a class for expanded clones.

J gene | V gene | clone size | D gene | CDR3 DNA | CDR3 protein
TRBJ1-5 | TRBV19 | . | . | TGTGCCAGTAGTATGTGGGGGAGCAATCAGCCCCAGCATTTT | CASSMWGSNQPQHF
TRBJ1-5 | TRBV6-1 | few | TRBD1 | TGTGCCAGCAGGAGCCAGGGGGTCATCAATCAGCCCCAGCATTTT | CASRSQGVINQPQHF
TRBJ2-1 | TRBV9 | . | . | TGTGCCAGCAGCGTAGCCTCAATGGGGGCTTCCTACAATGAGCAGTTCTTC | CASSVASMGASYNEQFF
TRBJ1-1 | TRBV14 | few | . | TGTGCCAGCAGCCACAAAAGGACACGGAACACTGAAGCTTTCTTT | CASSHKRTRNTEAFF
TRBJ1-2 | TRBV6-5 | . | . | TGTGCCAGCAGTTACTCGATCAGGGATTTCGGCTACACCTTC | CASSYSIRDFGYTF
TRBJ2-1 | TRBV15 | once | . | TGTGCCACCAGCAAAGCGCGGGGAGAGCAGTTCTTC | CATSKARGEQFF
TRBJ1-1 | TRBV15 | . | . | TGTGCCACCAGCAGGACCGGGAACACTGAAGCTTTCTTT | CATSRTGNTEAFF
TRBJ2-1 | TRBV27 | . | . | TGTGCCAGCAGTTTCGGCTCTTGGAGCTCCTACAATGAGCAGTTCTTC | CASSFGSWSSYNEQFF
TRBJ1-5 | TRBV10-3 | . | . | TGTGCCATCAGTGAAGGGCGCAATCAGCCCCAGCATTTT | CAISEGRNQPQHF
TRBJ2-6 | TRBV27 | . | . | TGTGCCAGCAGTTGGACGGGACCGAACTCTGGGGCCAACGTCCTGACTTTC | CASSWTGPNSGANVLTF
TRBJ2-5 | TRBV28 | . | TRBD1 | TGTGCCAGCAGTTCCCCCGTGACAGGGGGCAGCAGGGAGACCCAGTACTTC | CASSSPVTGGSRETQYF
TRBJ2-3 | TRBV30 | . | . | TGTGCCTGTGATCCGCGACTATTCGGGGCAGATACGCAGTATTTT | CACDPRLFGADTQYF
TRBJ2-7 | TRBV6-5 | . | . | TGTGCCAGCCTCCTAACCCGTTCCAGCTCCTACGAGCAGTACTTC | CASLLTRSSSYEQYF
TRBJ2-1 | TRBV7-3 | . | . | TGTGCCAGCAGCTTAGATGGAGGTGAGCAGTTCTTC | CASSLDGGEQFF
TRBJ2-5 | TRBV7-3 | . | . | TGTGCCAGCAGCCCCGAAGGGGGGACCCAGTACTTC | CASSPEGGTQYF
TRBJ1-1 | TRBV6-1 | . | . | TGTGCCAGCATGGAAGAGGGAAGTAGGGAAGCTTTCTTT | CASMEEGSREAFF
TRBJ1-5 | TRBV9 | . | . | TGTGCCAGCAGCGTAGAGGCTGGTGGTCAGCCCCAGCATTTT | CASSVEAGGQPQHF
TRBJ2-1 | TRBV4-1 | . | TRBD2 | TGCGCCAGCAGCCAAGTACATAGCGGGGGCCAATACAATGAGCAGTTCTTC | CASSQVHSGGQYNEQFF
TRBJ2-1 | TRBV7-9 | . | TRBD2 | TGTGCCAGCAGCTCGGGACTAGCGGGAGGAGGCTATGAGCAGTTCTTC | CASSSGLAGGGYEQFF
TRBJ1-1 | TRBV5-5 | . | . | TGTGCCAGCAGCTTGCCACGGCAGGGGACTTTCTTT | CASSLPRQGTFF
TRBJ2-1 | TRBV4-1 | . | . | TGCGCCAGCAGCCAAGAAGAGTACAATGAGCAGTTCTTC | CASSQEEYNEQFF
TRBJ1-5 | TRBV19 | medium-sized | TRBD1 | TGTGCCAGTAAGGAGGGGACAGGCAGGAATCAGCCCCAGCATTTT | CASKEGTGRNQPQHF
TRBJ1-5 | TRBV2 | . | . | TGTGCCAGCAGTCTAGACAGGAATCAGCCCCAGCATTTT | CASSLDRNQPQHF
TRBJ1-1 | TRBV18 | . | . | TGTGCCAGCTCACCACCGCCCGACACTGAAGCTTTCTTT | CASSPPPDTEAFF
TRBJ2-5 | TRBV5-1 | . | . | TGCGCCAGCAGCTCTATACCGGGGCCGCAAGAGACCCAGTACTTC | CASSSIPGPQETQYF
TRBJ2-1 | TRBV7-3 | . | . | TGTGCCAGCAGCTTAAAATATCGGACCGAGCGCTACAATGAGCAGTTCTTC | CASSLKYRTERYNEQFF
TRBJ1-5 | TRBV7-9 | . | TRBD1 | TGTGCCAGCAGTACGGACAGGGATAGCAATCAGCCCCAGCATTTT | CASSTDRDSNQPQHF
TRBJ1-5 | TRBV7-9 | . | . | TGTGCCAGCAGCTTCGAGGGCTTGGGCCAGCCCCAGCATTTT | CASSFEGLGQPQHF
TRBJ1-2 | TRBV9 | few | . | TGTGCCAGCAGCGTAGATGGCGGGTCCCCCTATGGCTACACCTTC | CASSVDGGSPYGYTF
TRBJ2-1 | TRBV2 | few | TRBD2 | TGTGCCAGCGGGCCGCGGTCGCTAGCGGGAAGCAATGAGCAGTTCTTC | CASGPRSLAGSNEQFF
TRBJ2-3 | TRBV7-2 | . | . | TGTGCCAGCAGCTTAGTGGGGAGAGATACGCAGTATTTT | CASSLVGRDTQYF
TRBJ1-1 | TRBV6-1 | . | . | TGTGCCAGCAGTGAATACCGGAACACTGAAGCTTTCTTT | CASSEYRNTEAFF
TRBJ1-6 | TRBV10-3 | . | . | TGTGCCATAGGGGACTCGGTAAATTCACCCCTCCACTTT | CAIGDSVNSPLHF
TRBJ2-7 | TRBV5-1 | . | . | TGCGCCAGCAGCTCTACTTTACACGAGCAGTACTTC | CASSSTLHEQYF
TRBJ1-4 | TRBV29-1 | . | TRBD1 | TGCAGCGTCACAGGCCCAACAGGGGAAGCAACTAATGAAAAACTGTTTTTT | CSVTGPTGEATNEKLFF
TRBJ2-2 | TRBV29-1 | . | . | TGCAGCGTTGGACAGATGTACGGGGAGCTGTTTTTT | CSVGQMYGELFF
TRBJ2-5 | TRBV7-3 | . | . | TGTGCCAGCAGCCCCCTAGCAGGCATTCGAGAGACCCAGTACTTC | CASSPLAGIRETQYF
TRBJ1-3 | TRBV6-5 | . | TRBD1 | TGTGCCAGCAGTCCCTTCAGACAGGGCGGAAACACCATATATTTT | CASSPFRQGGNTIYF
TRBJ1-3 | TRBV7-9 | . | . | TGTGCCAGCAGCTCATCCGGCTCTGGAAACACCATATATTTT | CASSSSGSGNTIYF
TRBJ1-1 | TRBV6-5 | . | TRBD1 | TGTGCCAGCAGTCCGGGACAGTATATCCCAGCTTTCTTT | CASSPGQYIPAFF
TRBJ2-1 | TRBV7-6 | . | TRBD2 | TGTGCCAGCAGGCGGGGACTAGCGGGTGCCTACAATGAGCAGTTCTTC | CASRRGLAGAYNEQFF
TRBJ2-2 | TRBV11-3 | . | TRBD2 | TGTGCCAGCAGCCACAGCGGGGGGGCCCCCGGGGAGCTGTTTTTT | CASSHSGGAPGELFF
TRBJ1-6 | TRBV5-1 | . | TRBD1 | TGCGCCAGCAGCTTGCAACAGGGGGAGTCACCCCTCCACTTT | CASSLQQGESPLHF
TRBJ1-2 | TRBV6-1 | . | TRBD1 | TGTGCCAGCAGTGGCCAGGGGGCGCCCGTAGTCTATGGCTACACCTTC | CASSGQGAPVVYGYTF
TRBJ1-2 | TRBV21-1 | once | . | TGTGCCAGCAGCTGGCGACAGGGCCAAGCTAACTATGGCTACACCTTC | CASSWRQGQANYGYTF
TRBJ1-5 | TRBV6-1 | once | . | TGTGCCAGCGAGGGGCGGCCCCAGCATTTT | CASEGRPQHF
TRBJ1-2 | TRBV7-9 | . | . | TGTGCCAGCAGCTTATCGGTTAAACATGGCTACACCTTC | CASSLSVKHGYTF
TRBJ2-7 | TRBV5-4 | . | . | TGTGCCAGCTCCCGAGTAGGGGGGGGGAACTCCTACGAGCAGTACTTC | CASSRVGGGNSYEQYF
TRBJ2-1 | TRBV5-4 | . | . | TGTGCCAGCAGCTTCACGGTGAATGAGCAGTTCTTC | CASSFTVNEQFF
TRBJ2-2 | TRBV5-1 | . | . | TGCGCCAGTTCGTCCACTTCGAACACCGGGGAGCTGTTTTTT | CASSSTSNTGELFF
TRBJ2-2 | TRBV29-1 | . | . | TGCAGCGTAGAACGGGTCCAGGACGTCCGGGAGCTGTTTTTT | CSVERVQDVRELFF
TRBJ2-1 | TRBV28 | . | . | TGTGCCAGCATCCCCGGGACTTCTTATAGTGAGCAGTTCTTC | CASIPGTSYSEQFF
TRBJ1-1 | TRBV5-6 | . | . | TGTGCCAGCAGCTTGGCTCTGGTGAGGTCGACTGAAGCTTTCTTT | CASSLALVRSTEAFF